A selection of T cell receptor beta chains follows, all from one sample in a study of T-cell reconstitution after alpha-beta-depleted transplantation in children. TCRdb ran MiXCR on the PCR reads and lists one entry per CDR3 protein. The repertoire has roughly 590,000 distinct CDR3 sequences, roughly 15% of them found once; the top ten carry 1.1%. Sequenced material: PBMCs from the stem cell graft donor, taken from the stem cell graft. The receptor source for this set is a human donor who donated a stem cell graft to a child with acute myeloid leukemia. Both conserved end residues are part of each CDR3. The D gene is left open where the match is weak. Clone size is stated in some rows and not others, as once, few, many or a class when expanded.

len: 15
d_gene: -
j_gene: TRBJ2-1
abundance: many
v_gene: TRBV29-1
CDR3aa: CSVEGSRGRRSEQFF
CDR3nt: TGCAGCGTTGAAGGTAGTAGGGGCAGGCGTAGTGAGCAGTTCTTC

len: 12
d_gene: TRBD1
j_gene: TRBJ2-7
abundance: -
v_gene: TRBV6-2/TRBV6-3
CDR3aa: CATDRGNYEQYF
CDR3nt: TGTGCCACGGACAGGGGAAACTACGAGCAGTACTTC

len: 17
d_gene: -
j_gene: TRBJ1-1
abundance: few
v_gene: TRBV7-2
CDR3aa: CASTRGGKGPMNTEAFF
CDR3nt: TGTGCCAGCACCCGGGGGGGAAAAGGACCGATGAACACTGAAGCTTTCTTT

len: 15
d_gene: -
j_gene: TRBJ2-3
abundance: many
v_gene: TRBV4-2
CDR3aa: CASSQTKGRTDTQYF
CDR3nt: TGTGCCAGCAGCCAAACAAAGGGTCGCACAGATACGCAGTATTTT

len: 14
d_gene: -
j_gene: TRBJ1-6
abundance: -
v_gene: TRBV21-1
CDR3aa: CASSGGGHNSPLHF
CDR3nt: TGTGCCAGCAGCGGAGGGGGTCATAATTCACCCCTCCACTTT

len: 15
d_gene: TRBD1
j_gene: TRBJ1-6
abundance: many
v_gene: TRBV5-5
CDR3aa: CASSLDRGANSPLHF
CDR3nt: TGTGCCAGCAGCCTGGACAGGGGAGCGAATTCACCCCTCCACTTT

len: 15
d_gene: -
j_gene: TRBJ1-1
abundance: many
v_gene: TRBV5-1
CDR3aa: CASSYSDSLNTEAFF
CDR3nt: TGCGCCAGCAGCTACTCTGACAGCCTGAACACTGAAGCTTTCTTT

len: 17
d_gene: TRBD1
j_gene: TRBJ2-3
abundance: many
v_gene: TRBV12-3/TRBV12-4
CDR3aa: CASSRPKQGPSTDTQYF
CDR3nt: TGTGCCAGCAGCCGTCCTAAACAGGGGCCTAGCACAGATACGCAGTATTTT

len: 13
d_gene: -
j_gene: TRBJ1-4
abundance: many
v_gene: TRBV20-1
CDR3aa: CSAKVATNEKLFF
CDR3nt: TGCAGTGCCAAAGTTGCAACTAATGAAAAACTGTTTTTT

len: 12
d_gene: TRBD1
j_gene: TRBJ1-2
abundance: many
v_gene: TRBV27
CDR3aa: CASATGGHGYTF
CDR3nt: TGTGCCAGCGCCACAGGGGGTCATGGCTACACCTTC

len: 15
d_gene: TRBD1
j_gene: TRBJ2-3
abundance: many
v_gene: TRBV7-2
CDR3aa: CASSPRTGATDTQYF
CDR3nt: TGTGCCAGCAGCCCTCGGACAGGAGCCACAGATACGCAGTATTTT

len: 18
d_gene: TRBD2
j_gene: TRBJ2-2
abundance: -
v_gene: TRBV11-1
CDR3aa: CASSLMGLAGANTGELFF
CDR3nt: TGTGCCAGCAGCTTAATGGGACTAGCGGGGGCCAACACCGGGGAGCTGTTTTTT

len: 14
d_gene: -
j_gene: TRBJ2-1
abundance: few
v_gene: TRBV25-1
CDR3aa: CASSPPGHLNEQFF
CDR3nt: TGTGCCAGCAGTCCTCCGGGACACCTAAATGAGCAGTTCTTC

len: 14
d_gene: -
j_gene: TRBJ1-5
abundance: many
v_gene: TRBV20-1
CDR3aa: CSARDLGSNQPQHF
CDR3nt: TGCAGTGCTAGAGATCTCGGGAGCAATCAGCCCCAGCATTTT

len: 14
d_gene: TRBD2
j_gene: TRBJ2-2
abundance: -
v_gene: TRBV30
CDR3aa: CAWSNGLDIGELFF
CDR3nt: TGTGCCTGGAGTAATGGACTAGATATCGGGGAGCTGTTTTTT

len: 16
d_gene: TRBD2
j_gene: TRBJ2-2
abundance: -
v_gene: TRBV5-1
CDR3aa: CASSLGLAGDAGELFF
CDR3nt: TGCGCCAGCAGCTTGGGACTAGCGGGGGACGCCGGGGAGCTGTTTTTT

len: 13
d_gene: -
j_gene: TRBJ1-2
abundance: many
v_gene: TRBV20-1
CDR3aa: CSARVIGTVGYTF
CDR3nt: TGCAGTGCTAGAGTGATAGGGACTGTGGGCTACACCTTC